Listed below are T cell receptor beta chains from one sample, sequenced in a study of control samples from healthy donors and cancer patients. Produced via immunoSEQ multiplex PCR; TCRdb's table is partial and in-frame only. The sample consists of about 34,000 clones, about 86% of them appearing once. The sample taken for sequencing was PBMCs. The receptor set was obtained from a woman between 40 and 50 years old with lung cancer. Both conserved end residues are part of each CDR3. The D gene is left open where the match is weak. A clone size is listed for some rows: how often the clone was seen (once, few, many), or a class if it is expanded.

- - TRBJ1-2 TRBV27 TGTGCCAGCCGGTCATGGGGGGATCTAGGGGGCTACACCTTC CASRSWGDLGGYTF
- - TRBJ2-3 TRBV5-6 TGTGCCGGCAGCCGCGGAAGCACAGATACGCAGTATTTT CAGSRGSTDTQYF
- few TRBJ1-1 TRBV6-1 TGTGCCAGCAGTGAATTGGAAGGGCTTAGCACTGAAGCTTTCTTT CASSELEGLSTEAFF
TRBD1 - TRBJ1-2 TRBV6-5 TGTGCCAGCACCTGGGGACAGATCTGGGGCTACACCTTC CASTWGQIWGYTF
- - TRBJ1-4 TRBV7-2 TGTGCCAGCAGCCCAGGGACGGGAATTGAAAAACTGTTTTTT CASSPGTGIEKLFF
- - TRBJ1-1 TRBV28 TGTGCCAGCAGAGCCACCGGCACACTTATGAACACTGAAGCTTTCTTT CASRATGTLMNTEAFF
- - TRBJ1-2 TRBV28 TGTGCCAGCAGTTTATCTCGGCTGTCAAACTATGGCTACACCTTC CASSLSRLSNYGYTF
- - TRBJ1-1 TRBV3-1/TRBV3-2 TGTGCCAGCAGCCCCCTCCCTCGGCACACTGAAGCTTTCTTT CASSPLPRHTEAFF
- - TRBJ2-1 TRBV2 TGTGCCAGCTTATACAAGGCCGGAGACAATGAGCAGTTCTTC CASLYKAGDNEQFF
- - TRBJ1-6 TRBV10-1 TGCGCCAGCATCACAGGATCACCCCTCCACTTT CASITGSPLHF
- - TRBJ2-7 TRBV6-1 TGTGCCAGCAGTGAGGGTATCGGGGTCGGGTACGAGCAGTACTTC CASSEGIGVGYEQYF
TRBD1 - TRBJ2-5 TRBV2 TGTGCCAGCGTCCGGGACAGGGCGGAGACCCAGTACTTC CASVRDRAETQYF
- few TRBJ1-6 TRBV5-1 TGCGCCAGCAGCCTTGAAGTGGATGGATCACCCCTCCACTTT CASSLEVDGSPLHF
TRBD1 - TRBJ1-5 TRBV10-3 TGTGCCATCAGTGAGTCGATGGGACAGGGTCACGATCAGCCCCAGCATTTT CAISESMGQGHDQPQHF
TRBD2 - TRBJ2-1 TRBV7-9 TGTGCCAGCAGATTTAGCGGGGGGGAGCAGTTCTTC CASRFSGGEQFF
- - TRBJ1-1 TRBV2 TGTGCCAGCAGTGGAAGGGCAGGAGCGAACACTGAAGCTTTCTTT CASSGRAGANTEAFF
- - TRBJ2-7 TRBV7-9 TGTGCCAGCAGCTTAGTAAAGTACGAGCAGTACTTC CASSLVKYEQYF
- - TRBJ1-6 TRBV9 TGTGCCAGCAGCGCCTACAGCTTCTCCTATAATTCACCCCTCCACTTT CASSAYSFSYNSPLHF
- - TRBJ1-4 TRBV5-4 TGTGCCAGCAGCTTTTCGGGGGAGAGGGATGAAAAACTGTTTTTT CASSFSGERDEKLFF
- - TRBJ1-1 TRBV27 TGTGCCAGCAGTCTCCTAGGGCAGTCGAACACTGAAGCTTTCTTT CASSLLGQSNTEAFF
- few TRBJ1-3 TRBV5-1 TGCGCCAGCAGCCCCCAGGGTACGGGGTTTGGAAACACCATATATTTT CASSPQGTGFGNTIYF
- - TRBJ1-5 TRBV6-2/TRBV6-3 TGTGCCAGCAGTTACTCCTGGTCAGACCGCAATCAGCCCCAGCATTTT CASSYSWSDRNQPQHF
- - TRBJ2-5 TRBV5-4 TGTGCCAGCAGCATAGGGGGTGTCGAGACCCAGTACTTC CASSIGGVETQYF
- once TRBJ2-1 TRBV4-2 TGTGCCAGCAGCCAAGTAACGAACAGGGTATACAATGAGCAGTTCTTC CASSQVTNRVYNEQFF
- - TRBJ1-5 TRBV6-6 TGTGCCAGCACCCGGACGGGATCTGATCAGCCCCAGCATTTT CASTRTGSDQPQHF
- - TRBJ2-7 TRBV7-2 TGTGCCAGCAGCTTATACCGGGCCTCCTACGAGCAGTACTTC CASSLYRASYEQYF
TRBD2 - TRBJ2-1 TRBV24-1 TGTGCCACCAGTGATTTGGTGGCTAGCGGTAAGCAGTTCTTC CATSDLVASGKQFF
- - TRBJ1-1 TRBV5-1 TGCGCCAGCAGCAAGGAGTTGGGGGGGTCTGAAGCTTTCTTT CASSKELGGSEAFF